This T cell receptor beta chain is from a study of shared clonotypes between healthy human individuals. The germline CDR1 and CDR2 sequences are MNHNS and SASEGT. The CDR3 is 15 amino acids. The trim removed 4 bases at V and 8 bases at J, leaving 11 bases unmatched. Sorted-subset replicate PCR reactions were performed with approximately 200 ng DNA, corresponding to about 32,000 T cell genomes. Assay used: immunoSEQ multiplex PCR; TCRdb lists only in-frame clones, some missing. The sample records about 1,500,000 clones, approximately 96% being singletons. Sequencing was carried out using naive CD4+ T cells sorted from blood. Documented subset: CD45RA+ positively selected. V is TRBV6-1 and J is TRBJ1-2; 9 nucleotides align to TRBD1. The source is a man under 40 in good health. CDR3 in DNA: TGTGCCAGCAGTGTGAGGACCGGGACAGGGTTCGGCTACACCTTC. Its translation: CASSVRTGTGFGYTF.